The 32 T cell receptor beta chains reported below all come from one sample, sequenced in a study of blood T cell repertoires in COVID-19. Libraries were prepared by immunoSEQ multiplex PCR; TCRdb keeps only in-frame clonotypes and omits some of them. The table has over 55,000 clones, approximately 80% seen once. The sequenced material came from peripheral blood. The receptors originated from a man aged 50-59 years with COVID-19, enrolled during active disease.

The chain is built from TRBV18 and TRBJ2-2, with 11 bases that match TRBD2. This CDR3 region has 16 residues. V shed 4 bases, J shed 2 bases, and the junction held 3 bases outside the gene matches. CDR1 KGHSH and CDR2 LQKENI come from the germline V gene. In DNA form, the CDR3 reads TGTGCCAGCTCACAGACTAGCGGGACCAACACCGGGGAGCTGTTTTTT. It translates to CASSQTSGTNTGELFF.

The chain joins TRBV5-1 to TRBJ2-1, with TRBD2 identical over 7 bases. Germline CDR1 reads SGHRS; CDR2 reads YFSETQ. The CDR3 runs to 15 residues. J gave up 5 bases and V 2 bases, and 7 bases lay outside the gene matches. CDR3 residues: CASSFSASGNNEQFF. In DNA, the CDR3 is TGCGCCAGCAGCTTCTCCGCTAGCGGCAACAATGAGCAGTTCTTC.

The CDR3 DNA follows: TGTGCCAGCTCACCGGGACTAGCGGGAGCTGGGAACGAGCAGTACTTC. It yields the protein CASSPGLAGAGNEQYF. The V call is TRBV18, the J call TRBJ2-7; 14 nucleotides agree with TRBD2. V lost 3 bases and J lost 5; bases outside the gene matches: 6. Looked up from germline, CDR1 is KGHSH and CDR2 is LQKENI. This CDR3 is built from 16 residues.

The rearrangement uses TRBV7-2 and TRBJ2-3; D gene uncertain. V was shortened by 3 bases and J by 4 bases, with 11 bases between the two germline ends. Germline V gene data show CDR1 as SGHTA and CDR2 as FQGNSA. This CDR3 region has 14 residues. The CDR3 coding sequence is TGTGCCAGCAGCTTCAGGAAACTCGCAGATACGCAGTATTTT. Translating it yields CASSFRKLADTQYF.

The chain carries TRBV19 and TRBJ1-5; D may be TRBD1 (6 bases). V shed 3 bases and J shed 0 bases, with 15 bases lying between them. Per the germline V gene, CDR1 is LNHDA and CDR2 is SQIVND (reference sequence). The CDR3 spans 17 residues. The CDR3 protein is CASSILPADSSNQPQHF. The CDR3 bases are TGTGCCAGTAGTATCCTGCCAGCGGACAGTAGCAATCAGCCCCAGCATTTT.

The J gene is TRBJ2-7, the V gene TRBV29-1, with 8 nucleotides matching TRBD1. The ends lost 7 bases at V and 5 bases at J; junction bases unmatched: 10. The germline V gene encodes CDR1 SQVTM and CDR2 ANQGSEA. The CDR3 runs 13 residues. The CDR3 reads CSASTLQGDEQYF. CDR3 DNA: TGCAGCGCATCCACATTACAGGGGGACGAGCAGTACTTC.

This clone was recorded a few times. The chain carries TRBV5-6 and TRBJ2-7; 9 nucleotides match TRBD1. Germline CDR1 reads SGHDT; CDR2 reads YYEEEE. The junction had 11 bases not matched to a gene; V was cut back by 3 bases and J by 7 bases. This CDR3 contains 15 residues. In nucleotides, the CDR3 is TGTGCCAGCAGCTACGGGACAGGGCCGGCGATTGAGCAGTACTTC. It translates to CASSYGTGPAIEQYF.

J is TRBJ2-7 and V is TRBV11-2; TRBD2 is a possible D gene (5 bases). Germline V gene data show CDR1 as SGHAT and CDR2 as FQNNGV. The CDR3 contains 17 residues. Trimming pared 1 base from V and 0 bases from J, leaving 16 bases between. This CDR3 reads CASSLAPSPGFSYEQYF. CDR3 DNA: TGTGCCAGCAGCTTAGCCCCCTCCCCGGGATTCTCCTACGAGCAGTACTTC.

The V and J genes are TRBV11-2 and TRBJ2-1, with D possibly matching TRBD2 (5 bases). The V gene lost 1 base and the J gene lost 6 bases, with 13 bases spanning the gap. The CDR3 consists of 15 residues. In germline, CDR1 is SGHAT, CDR2 FQNNGV. The CDR3 region has the DNA TGTGCCAGCAGCTTAGTTGTTAGAGAGGGCAATGAGCAGTTCTTC. This encodes CASSLVVREGNEQFF.

This clone was detected a few times. The rearrangement links TRBV4-2 to TRBJ2-1, with TRBD2 identical over 8 bases. J lost 3 bases, V lost 0 bases, and 1 base had no gene match. Germline assignment: CDR1 LGHNA and CDR2 YNFKEQ. The CDR3 has 15 amino acids. The CDR3: CASSQELADYNEQFF. In DNA form, the CDR3 reads TGTGCCAGCAGCCAAGAACTAGCGGACTACAATGAGCAGTTCTTC.

This sequence joins TRBV4-3 and TRBJ1-1; 7 bases agree with TRBD1. The germline V gene has CDR1 LGHNA and CDR2 YSLEER. This CDR3 contains 14 residues. V was clipped by 7 bases and J by 4 bases; unmatched bases: 9. The CDR3 loop is CASTPGQHFTEAFF. The CDR3 DNA reads as TGCGCCAGCACTCCGGGACAGCACTTCACTGAAGCTTTCTTT.

The CDR3 nucleotides are TGTGCCAGCAGTCGACAGGGGGGAAACACCGGGGAGCTGTTTTTT. Translation: CASSRQGGNTGELFF. V is TRBV2 and J is TRBJ2-2; 9 bases map to TRBD1. Trimming removed 5 bases from V and 2 bases from J; junction bases left unmatched: 3. Germline V gene data show CDR1 as SNHLY and CDR2 as FYNNEI. The CDR3 runs 15 residues.

This clone was seen just once. The chain joins TRBV3-1 (or the pseudogene TRBV3-2) to TRBJ2-7; D gene ambiguous. With 0 bases removed from V and 2 bases from J, the gap between germline ends came to 8 bases. CDR3 size: 14 residues. Germline V lookup: CDR1 LGHDT, CDR2 YNNKEL (reference sequence). The CDR3 spells CASSQDLRPYEQYF. DNA of the CDR3: TGTGCCAGCAGCCAAGACCTCAGGCCCTACGAGCAGTACTTC.

J is TRBJ2-3 and V is TRBV28; TRBD1 might be the D (5 bases). Germline V gene lookup returns CDR1 MDHEN and CDR2 SYDVKM. Trimming pared 7 bases from V and 8 bases from J, leaving 22 bases between. The CDR3 runs to 15 residues. CDR3 loop: CASNLAAARGRTQYF. The CDR3 DNA reads TGTGCCAGCAATCTGGCGGCGGCAAGGGGTCGTACGCAGTATTTT.

This clone was counted between two and nine times. The V call is TRBV5-4, the J call TRBJ2-7; 10 nucleotides match TRBD1. The CDR3 consists of 16 residues. V was clipped by 4 bases and J by 0 bases; unmatched bases: 7. The germline V gene has CDR1 SGHNT and CDR2 YYREEE (reference sequence). The CDR3 reads CASSRDRGPTSYEQYF. CDR3 sequence (DNA): TGTGCCAGCAGCCGAGACAGGGGGCCAACCTCCTACGAGCAGTACTTC. Full variable domain (missing parts from reference TRBV5-4 and TRBJ2-7): ETGVTQSPTHLIKTRGQQVTLRCSSQSGHNTVSWYQQALGQGPQFIFQYYREEENGRGNFPPRFSGLQFPNYSSELNVNALELDDSALYLCASSRDRGPTSYEQYFGPGTRLTVT.

V is TRBV3-1 (or the pseudogene TRBV3-2) and J is TRBJ2-7; the match to TRBD2 covers 9 bases. The trim removed 4 bases at V and 2 bases at J, leaving 3 bases unmatched. The CDR3 is made up of 14 amino acids. Germline CDR1 LGHDT, CDR2 YNNKEL (reference sequence). CDR3 DNA sequence: TGTGCCAGCAGCCCGACTAGCGGAGCCTACGAGCAGTACTTC. This gives the protein CASSPTSGAYEQYF.

This clone was counted between two and nine times. This chain joins TRBV7-2 and TRBJ1-3; D is ambiguous. V was trimmed by 1 base and J by 1 base, leaving 14 bases between them. The CDR3 has 17 amino acids. Germline V CDR1 and CDR2: SGHTA, FQGNSA. The CDR3, as DNA: TGTGCCAGCAGCTTAGGCAGGTCCCGTCTTTCTGGAAACACCATATATTTT. This codes for CASSLGRSRLSGNTIYF.

A note on this clone: At one end, the junction sequence differs from germline, possibly due to a read error. V and J are TRBV7-2 and TRBJ2-7; D may be TRBD2 (5 bases). Germline values: CDR1 SGHTA, CDR2 FQGNSA. The CDR3 covers 16 residues. CDR3 protein: CASSLPPEDRTYGQYF. Here the CDR3 DNA reads TGTGCCAGCAGCTTACCTCCGGAGGACCGAACGTACGGGCAGTACTTC.

The chain has TRBV4-1 and TRBJ1-4; TRBD1 matches at 9 bases. Per germline, CDR1 MGHRA and CDR2 YSYEKL. The CDR3 has 13 residues. Trimming at V came to 6 bases and at J to 7 bases, leaving 3 bases not matched to a gene. DNA for the CDR3: TGCGCCAGCAGTCTGACAGGGGGTGAAAAACTGTTTTTT. The encoded protein is CASSLTGGEKLFF.

The rearrangement joins TRBV4-1 to TRBJ2-5, with D possibly TRBD2 on 6 matching bases. Germline V lookup: CDR1 MGHRA, CDR2 YSYEKL. There are 14 residues in the CDR3. The ends were cut back, 0 bases at V and 3 bases at J, with 8 bases in the middle. Written as DNA, the CDR3 is TGCGCCAGCAGCCAAGATCGGGGGAAAGAGACCCAGTACTTC. Encoded protein: CASSQDRGKETQYF.

J is TRBJ2-5 and V is TRBV5-6, with a possible D match to TRBD1 (5 bases). Trimming removed 4 bases from V and 5 bases from J, with 15 bases in between. Germline loops: CDR1 SGHDT, CDR2 YYEEEE. The CDR3 is made up of 14 amino acids. This chain's CDR3 is CASSVPGMFETQYF. Written as DNA, the CDR3 is TGTGCCAGCAGCGTACCAGGGATGTTCGAGACCCAGTACTTC. The complete variable domain, with remaining parts taken from reference TRBV5-6 and TRBJ2-5, reads DAGVTQSPTHLIKTRGQQVTLRCSPKSGHDTVSWYQQALGQGPQFIFQYYEEEERQRGNFPDRFSGHQFPNYSSELNVNALLLGDSALYLCASSVPGMFETQYFGPGTRLLVL.

The CDR3 nucleotides read TGTGCCAGCAGCGTAGGCCCGGGGGCGAACACCGGGGAGCTGTTTTTT. It is translated as CASSVGPGANTGELFF. The V gene is TRBV9, the J gene TRBJ2-2; D perhaps matches TRBD2 (6 bases). This CDR3 region has 16 residues. V was cut by 0 bases and J by 0 bases, with 9 bases left in between. Germline V lookup: CDR1 SGDLS, CDR2 YYNGEE.

This chain joins TRBV7-8 and TRBJ1-2; no definite D call. V dropped 1 base and J dropped 0 bases, with 9 bases sitting between them. Germline V CDR1 and CDR2: SGHVS, FQNEAQ. The CDR3 spans 15 residues. CDR3 amino acids: CASSLGHSANYGYTF. CDR3 sequence (DNA): TGTGCCAGCAGCTTAGGTCACAGTGCTAACTATGGCTACACCTTC.

The chain has TRBV7-3 and TRBJ2-1; 8 bases are a match to TRBD2. J gave up 7 bases and V 0 bases, and 8 bases lay outside the gene matches. CDR1 and CDR2 (germline): SGHTA, FQGTGA. The CDR3 length is 16 residues. The CDR3 DNA is TGTGCCAGCAGCTTAACGCCCAGCGGGAGTTTTAATGAGCAGTTCTTC. Encoded protein: CASSLTPSGSFNEQFF.

This clone was detected once. The chain carries TRBV6-6 and TRBJ1-2, with D possibly TRBD1 on 6 matching bases. Trimming removed 9 bases from V and 4 bases from J, with 9 bases in between. The CDR3 is made up of 11 amino acids. Germline lookup yields CDR1 MNHNY and CDR2 SVGAGI (reference sequence). CDR3 nucleotide sequence: TGTGCCAGTACAGGGATCTATGGCTACACCTTC. Translation: CASTGIYGYTF.

This clone occurred a few times. The chain uses TRBV28 and TRBJ2-7; 8 positions match TRBD2. CDR3 size: 19 residues. V was pared by 5 bases and J by 2 bases, with 20 bases of the junction left unmatched. The germline gives CDR1 MDHEN, CDR2 SYDVKM. CDR3 bases: TGTGCCAGCAGTGGCCTGCGTCGTGGTAGCGGGACCTACCCCTACGAGCAGTACTTC. Translation: CASSGLRRGSGTYPYEQYF.

The chain links TRBV3-1 (or the pseudogene TRBV3-2) to TRBJ2-7, with TRBD2 as a possible D gene (5 bases). Germline-derived CDR1 and CDR2 are LGHDT and YNNKEL (reference sequence). The CDR3 is 13 residues long. V lost 10 bases and J lost 0, with 13 bases in between. The DNA for the CDR3 is TGTGCCACTTCGCGGGCCCTCTCCTACGAGCAGTACTTC. Translation gives CATSRALSYEQYF.

The rearrangement joins TRBV28 to TRBJ2-1; D unresolved. This CDR3 is built from 15 residues. Germline V gene lookup returns CDR1 MDHEN and CDR2 SYDVKM. V lost 5 bases and J 6 bases, leaving 17 bases between the germline ends. This CDR3 reads CASSNPGYQSNEQFF. The CDR3 DNA reads as TGTGCCAGCAGTAATCCCGGGTACCAGAGCAATGAGCAGTTCTTC.

The chain has TRBV28 and TRBJ2-3; maybe TRBD2 (6 bases). The CDR3 has 14 residues. Trimming shortened V by 8 bases and J by 3 bases, and 15 bases separated the two germline ends. Looked up from germline, CDR1 is MDHEN and CDR2 is SYDVKM. The CDR3 DNA reads as TGTGCCAGCTGTCCCGGGACTCTGACAGATACGCAGTATTTT. It codes for CASCPGTLTDTQYF.

This clone was detected only a few times. This sequence joins TRBV20-1 and TRBJ1-1, with TRBD1 as a possible D gene (5 bases). The length of the CDR3 is 11 residues. Trimming removed 3 bases from V and 5 bases from J, with 7 bases in between. Germline V lookup: CDR1 DFQATT, CDR2 SNEGSKA (reference sequence). DNA of the CDR3: TGCAGTGCTAGTCGGGGGACTGAAGCTTTCTTT. Translation gives CSASRGTEAFF.

The chain links TRBV29-1 to TRBJ2-3; 8 positions agree with TRBD1. The CDR3 has 15 amino acids. Germline V gene sequence: CDR1 SQVTM, CDR2 ANQGSEA. J lost 6 bases, V lost 7 bases, and 15 bases had no gene match. In DNA, the CDR3 is TGCAGCGCCGGCCGGCAGGGGGCGGGTCTGGATACGCAGTATTTT. Translated: CSAGRQGAGLDTQYF.

This clone has more than one count but fewer than ten. V usage is TRBV29-1 and J usage is TRBJ1-4; unclear D gene. CDR1 and CDR2 from the germline V gene are SQVTM and ANQGSEA. Trimming took off 4 bases at V and 8 bases at J, with 11 bases between the two ends. This CDR3 spans 12 amino acids. CDR3 region: CSVGRVGEKLFF. In DNA form, the CDR3 reads TGCAGCGTTGGGAGGGTAGGGGAAAAACTGTTTTTT.